One sample yielded the 19 T cell receptor beta chains listed below, sequenced in a study of T cell responses to AZD1222 COVID-19 vaccine. Profiled with immunoSEQ multiplex PCR; TCRdb holds only in-frame clones, not every one. The profile covers approximately 140,000 clones, with more than 85% appearing a single time and 2.5% to 3.5% taken by the ten largest. This specimen was peripheral blood, taken 28 days after the second AZD1222 dose. The receptors come from an adult who received the AZD1222 COVID-19 vaccine.

CDR3 sequence (DNA): TGCGCCAGCAGCCGAGGGACTAGCGGGAGTTCAGATACGCAGTATTTT. Protein sequence: CASSRGTSGSSDTQYF. The rearrangement joins TRBV5-1 to TRBJ2-3; TRBD2 aligns across 14 bases. Losses at the gene ends were 4 bases for V and 4 bases for J; bases not matched to a gene: 5. Germline-derived CDR1 and CDR2 are SGHRS and YFSETQ. This CDR3 comprises 16 residues.

The gene calls are TRBV7-3 and TRBJ1-4; no definite D call. Germline CDR1 and CDR2: SGHTA and FQGTGA. Trimming pared 0 bases from V and 3 bases from J, leaving 11 bases between. The CDR3 totals 16 residues. The CDR3 nucleotides read TGTGCCAGCAGCTTAACGTACGCAGTGGCTAATGAAAAACTGTTTTTT. It is translated as CASSLTYAVANEKLFF.

This clone was observed a handful of times. CDR3 nucleotide sequence: TGTGCCAGCAGCTTAATGGGTGCGGGCGGCTCCTACGAGCAGTACTTC. Its protein product is CASSLMGAGGSYEQYF. The chain couples TRBV7-8 to TRBJ2-7; D perhaps matches TRBD2 (5 bases). V lost 2 bases to trimming and J lost 0 bases, with 14 bases between them. The V gene's germline CDR1 is SGHVS and CDR2 FQNEAQ. This CDR3 region has 16 residues. Together with reference TRBV7-8 and TRBJ2-7, the CDR3 gives the full variable domain: GAGVSQSPRYKVAKRGQDVALRCDPISGHVSLFWYQQALGQGPEFLTYFQNEAQLDKSGLPSDRFFAERPEGSVSTLKIQRTQQEDSAVYLCASSLMGAGGSYEQYFGPGTRLTVT.

J is TRBJ1-2 and V is TRBV4-1; the D is unclear. CDR1 MGHRA and CDR2 YSYEKL come from the germline V gene. V dropped 1 base and J dropped 3 bases, with 3 bases sitting between them. The CDR3 is made up of 12 amino acids. CDR3: CASSQVDYGYTF. The CDR3 coding sequence is TGCGCCAGCAGCCAAGTTGACTATGGCTACACCTTC.

The CDR3 region is CASSEYEGLWNIQYF. CDR3 nucleotides: TGTGCCAGCAGTGAATATGAAGGTTTGTGGAACATTCAGTACTTC. This chain links TRBV2 with TRBJ2-4; D unclear. Looked up from germline, CDR1 is SNHLY and CDR2 is FYNNEI. The CDR3 consists of 15 residues. V was shortened by 2 bases and J by 7 bases, with 15 bases between the two germline ends.

The chain is built from TRBV2 and TRBJ1-4, with D uncertain. This CDR3 spans 14 amino acids. Between the trimmed V and J ends, which lost 1 base and 12 bases, there was a span of 15 bases. The germline CDR1 and CDR2 sequences are SNHLY and FYNNEI. The CDR3 spells CASSEVSRAPELFF. The DNA for the CDR3 is TGTGCCAGCAGTGAAGTTTCGAGGGCCCCAGAACTGTTTTTT.

The count of this clone is one. This chain uses TRBV2 with TRBJ1-4, with 8 bases lining up with TRBD1. The length of the CDR3 is 14 residues. CDR1 is SNHLY, CDR2 FYNNEI, per germline. V shed 6 bases and J 12 bases; nucleotides not matched to a gene: 12. CDR3 DNA: TGTGCCAGCAGGCCAGACAGGGGTAGCTTCGAACTGTTTTTT. Its translation: CASRPDRGSFELFF.

This sequence joins TRBV5-5 and TRBJ1-2; 7 nucleotides agree with TRBD1. CDR3 length equals 13 residues. Germline V gene lookup returns CDR1 SGHKS and CDR2 YYEKEE (reference sequence). V was clipped by 2 bases and J by 3 bases; unmatched bases: 1. CDR3 in amino acids: CASSFDRDYGYTF. The CDR3 DNA reads TGTGCCAGCAGCTTCGACAGGGACTATGGCTACACCTTC.

The genes are TRBV10-3 and TRBJ2-2; D not certain. Germline V gene data show CDR1 as ENHRY and CDR2 as SYGVKD. The V end lost 0 bases, the J end lost 7 bases, and 6 bases lay between the germline ends. This CDR3 contains 13 residues. CDR3 amino acids: CAISESVFGELFF. The DNA for the CDR3 is TGTGCCATCAGTGAGTCGGTGTTCGGGGAGCTGTTTTTT.

This chain connects TRBV5-1 to TRBJ1-5; TRBD1 might be the D (5 bases). This CDR3 is built from 14 residues. CDR1 SGHRS and CDR2 YFSETQ come from the germline V gene. The germline V and J ends were trimmed by 0 bases and 9 bases, with 13 bases remaining between them. CDR3 amino acids: CASSLDGTQGPQHF. CDR3 in DNA: TGCGCCAGCAGCTTGGATGGGACCCAAGGGCCCCAGCATTTT.

This clone was seen repeatedly, ten times or more. This chain uses TRBV6-2 or TRBV6-3 with TRBJ2-7; D is possibly TRBD2 (5 bases). CDR3 length: 15 amino acids. CDR1 and CDR2 (germline): MNHEY, SVGEGT. V dropped 3 bases and J dropped 1 base, with 13 bases sitting between them. In DNA form, the CDR3 reads TGTGCCAGCAGTTATATCTCTGAGGGATCCTACGAGCAGTACTTC. This sequence encodes CASSYISEGSYEQYF.

This sequence joins TRBV10-3 and TRBJ2-1; the match to TRBD2 covers 13 bases. The CDR3 length is 21 residues. The V gene's germline CDR1 is ENHRY and CDR2 SYGVKD. The J segment lost 8 bases and the V segment lost 6 bases, leaving 25 bases of the junction unmatched. Here the CDR3 reads CAIRPQIDTSGRAGVSYEQFF. The CDR3 DNA sequence: TGTGCCATCAGACCACAAATAGACACTAGCGGGAGGGCCGGCGTTAGCTATGAGCAGTTCTTC.

The chain combines TRBV11-3 with TRBJ1-4, with 8 bases that match TRBD1. Germline V gene sequence: CDR1 SGHNT, CDR2 YENEEA. The CDR3 totals 15 residues. The J segment lost 2 bases and the V segment lost 4 bases, leaving 3 bases of the junction unmatched. CDR3 nucleotide sequence: TGTGCCAGCAGCTCTACAGGGGGGACTAATGAAAAACTGTTTTTT. Its translation is CASSSTGGTNEKLFF.

The chain combines TRBV2 with TRBJ1-1; perhaps TRBD1 as D (6 bases). V shed 7 bases and J shed 2 bases, with 14 bases lying between them. The germline gives CDR1 SNHLY, CDR2 FYNNEI. The CDR3 totals 14 residues. The CDR3 sequence is CASITQGLNTEAFF. CDR3 coding DNA: TGTGCCAGCATTACTCAGGGGCTCAACACTGAAGCTTTCTTT. Complete variable domain (other parts from reference TRBV2 and TRBJ1-1): EPEVTQTPSHQVTQMGQEVILRCVPISNHLYFYWYRQILGQKVEFLVSFYNNEISEKSEIFDDQFSVERPDGSNFTLKIRSTKLEDSAMYFCASITQGLNTEAFFGQGTRLTVV.

This clone was recorded once. The chain employs TRBV4-3 and TRBJ1-3; perhaps TRBD1 as D (5 bases). CDR3 length: 16 residues. Per germline, CDR1 LGHNA and CDR2 YSLEER. Between the trimmed V and J ends, which lost 0 bases and 4 bases, there was a span of 13 bases. Here the CDR3 DNA reads TGCGCCAGCAGCCAAGATCGGAAAGGGGTCGGAAACACCATATATTTT. Translated: CASSQDRKGVGNTIYF.

V and J are TRBV6-1 and TRBJ2-3; D not resolved. V was pared by 3 bases and J by 2 bases, with 12 bases between. CDR1 and CDR2 (germline): MNHNS, SASEGT. This CDR3 comprises 15 residues. CDR3 amino acids: CASSDTQAFTDTQYF. CDR3 sequence (DNA): TGTGCCAGCAGTGATACCCAAGCGTTCACAGATACGCAGTATTTT.

The J gene is TRBJ2-6, the V gene TRBV4-1; D not resolved. V dropped 1 base and J dropped 1 base, with 8 bases sitting between them. Germline V lookup: CDR1 MGHRA, CDR2 YSYEKL. This CDR3 spans 16 amino acids. The CDR3 here is CASSQGAASGANVLTF. CDR3 nucleotide sequence: TGCGCCAGCAGCCAAGGAGCAGCGTCTGGGGCCAACGTCCTGACTTTC.

The chain carries TRBV5-4 and TRBJ2-7, with D hard to call. CDR1 SGHNT and CDR2 YYREEE come from the germline V gene (reference sequence). This CDR3 comprises 11 residues. V lost 0 bases, J lost 2 bases, and 0 bases lay in between. The CDR3 nucleotides are TGTGCCAGCAGCTTGGCCTACGAGCAGTACTTC. Protein sequence: CASSLAYEQYF. Supplemented by reference TRBV5-4 and TRBJ2-7, the full variable domain reads ETGVTQSPTHLIKTRGQQVTLRCSSQSGHNTVSWYQQALGQGPQFIFQYYREEENGRGNFPPRFSGLQFPNYSSELNVNALELDDSALYLCASSLAYEQYFGPGTRLTVT.

This chain connects TRBV27 to TRBJ1-5; 7 nucleotides agree with TRBD1. The CDR3 spans 15 residues. The junction had 8 bases not matched to a gene; V was cut back by 3 bases and J by 6 bases. CDR1 MNHEY and CDR2 SMNVEV come from the germline V gene (reference sequence). CDR3 sequence reads: CASSLTEGAFQPQHF. The CDR3 nucleotides are TGTGCCAGCAGTTTGACGGAGGGGGCTTTTCAGCCCCAGCATTTT.